Below are 30 T cell receptor beta chains sequenced from a single sample in a study of Ad26.COV2.S vaccination and SARS-CoV-2 variants. This sample's treatment: roughly 18 received Ad26.COV2.S at low or high dose, single or two shots; about 5 received placebo; per-sample allocation not given. The samples were gathered on day 63 after the first injection of vaccine or placebo. The assay was immunoSEQ multiplex PCR, and TCRdb's table has in-frame clones only and misses some. The table shows fewer than 900,000 clones, with roughly 90% occurring only once. The sample in question was peripheral blood, obtained in a trial of Ad26.COV2.S vaccine versus placebo. Every receptor here comes from a person aged 18-65 years who received the Ad26.COV2.S COVID-19 vaccine or a placebo.

The rearrangement joins TRBV3-1 (or the pseudogene TRBV3-2) to TRBJ2-1; 12 positions agree with TRBD2. There are 14 residues in the CDR3. Losses at the gene ends were 6 bases for V and 7 bases for J; bases not matched to a gene: 4. Germline assignment: CDR1 LGHDT and CDR2 YNNKEL (reference sequence). DNA of the CDR3: TGTGCCAGCAGACGGACTAGCGGGGTAAATGAGCAGTTCTTC. Translated: CASRRTSGVNEQFF.

DNA for the CDR3: TGTGCCTGGAGCTTCGGACAGCCCAACACTGAAGCTTTCTTT. Protein product: CAWSFGQPNTEAFF. The chain has TRBV30 and TRBJ1-1; D might be TRBD1 (6 bases). V was trimmed by 3 bases and J by 2 bases, leaving 13 bases between them. This CDR3 is 14 amino acids long. Germline CDR1 reads GTSNPN; CDR2 reads SVGIG (reference sequence).

This clone was detected a few times. V gene TRBV18 combines with J gene TRBJ2-3, with D possibly being TRBD1 (6 bases). Germline CDR1 KGHSH, CDR2 LQKENI. Trimming removed 3 bases from V and 3 bases from J, with 13 bases in between. This CDR3 is 15 amino acids long. CDR3 loop: CASSPRDIGTDTQYF. The DNA of the CDR3 is TGTGCCAGCTCACCTCGGGACATTGGAACAGATACGCAGTATTTT.

The chain carries TRBV7-9 and TRBJ1-2; unclear D gene. The length of the CDR3 is 12 residues. V dropped 7 bases and J dropped 4 bases, with 10 bases sitting between them. Germline CDR1 SEHNR, CDR2 FQNEAQ (reference sequence). Written as DNA, the CDR3 is TGTGCCAGCAACATACAGAGCTATGGCTACACCTTC. This encodes CASNIQSYGYTF.

This chain uses TRBV4-1 with TRBJ1-2; D possibly corresponds to TRBD1 (5 bases). Trimming cost V 0 bases and J 4 bases, with 12 bases left between them. Germline V gene data show CDR1 as MGHRA and CDR2 as YSYEKL. The CDR3 length is 15 residues. CDR3: CASSQDEGMSYGYTF. The CDR3 DNA reads TGCGCCAGCAGCCAAGATGAGGGGATGAGCTATGGCTACACCTTC.

The genes are TRBV6-5 and TRBJ1-2, with D possibly TRBD1 on 5 matching bases. From germline, CDR1 is MNHEY and CDR2 SVGAGI. The V and J ends lost 7 bases and 5 bases respectively, with 17 bases between them. The CDR3 totals 14 residues. The CDR3, as DNA: TGTGCCAGCACCTCCCAGCCCGGGGGATATGGCTACACCTTC. Translated: CASTSQPGGYGYTF.

This clone is a singleton in its sample. The chain links TRBV12-3 or TRBV12-4 to TRBJ1-5, with D uncertain. The length of the CDR3 is 12 residues. Trimming removed 5 bases from V and 15 bases from J, with 17 bases in between. The CDR3 is CASSLRLQSWHF. For the CDR3, the DNA is TGTGCCAGCAGTCTACGGCTGCAATCCTGGCATTTT.

This chain connects TRBV3-1 (or the pseudogene TRBV3-2) to TRBJ2-3, with TRBD2 identical over 10 bases. From germline, CDR1 is LGHDT and CDR2 YNNKEL (reference sequence). Trimming removed 0 bases from V and 4 bases from J; junction bases left unmatched: 7. The length of the CDR3 is 17 residues. The DNA for the CDR3 is TGTGCCAGCAGCCAAGATTCTACTAGCGGGACGTCAGATACGCAGTATTTT. Translating it yields CASSQDSTSGTSDTQYF.

The rearrangement joins TRBV3-1 (or the pseudogene TRBV3-2) to TRBJ1-4; possibly TRBD1 for D (6 bases). CDR3 length equals 16 residues. The V and J ends lost 1 base and 0 bases respectively, with 9 bases between them. Germline V lookup: CDR1 LGHDT, CDR2 YNNKEL (reference sequence). CDR3 sequence: CASSQGGHSTNEKLFF. CDR3 nucleotide sequence: TGTGCCAGCAGCCAAGGGGGACACTCAACTAATGAAAAACTGTTTTTT.

CDR3 nucleotides: TGTGCCAGCAGCGTAGCCCGGGGTGAGCAGTTCTTC. The encoded protein is CASSVARGEQFF. V gene TRBV9 combines with J gene TRBJ2-1; weak D call: TRBD2 (5 bases). CDR3 length: 12 residues. CDR1 is SGDLS, CDR2 YYNGEE, per germline. Trimming shortened V by 0 bases and J by 9 bases, and 7 bases separated the two germline ends.

The CDR3 sequence is CASSLDRYQETQYF. DNA of the CDR3: TGTGCCAGCAGCTTAGACAGGTACCAAGAGACCCAGTACTTC. The chain employs TRBV11-3 and TRBJ2-5, with D uncertain. The CDR3 sequence is 14 residues long. V lost 0 bases and J 0 bases, leaving 5 bases between the germline ends. The germline V gene encodes CDR1 SGHNT and CDR2 YENEEA.

The sample holds one count of this clone. The genes are TRBV23-1 and TRBJ2-3; D is ambiguous. TRBV23-1 is an ORF, and what it does is uncertain. The V gene lost 7 bases and the J gene lost 0 bases, with 8 bases spanning the gap. This CDR3 spans 13 amino acids. This chain's CDR3 is CASNPDSTDTQYF. In nucleotides, the CDR3 is TGCGCCAGCAATCCAGACAGCACAGATACGCAGTATTTT.

The chain is built from TRBV4-2 and TRBJ2-5; TRBD2 matches 7 bases. CDR3 length: 15 residues. Germline assignment: CDR1 LGHNA and CDR2 YNFKEQ. The V and J ends lost 4 bases and 4 bases, in that order; junction bases with no gene match: 9. Written as DNA, the CDR3 is TGTGCCAGCAGCCCCTGGGGGGAGGGCCGAGAGACCCAGTACTTC. Translating gives CASSPWGEGRETQYF.

The CDR3 nucleotides read TGTGCCAGCAGTTACGGGCAGACTAGCGGGCAGTTCTTC. Translating gives CASSYGQTSGQFF. The rearrangement uses TRBV6-5 and TRBJ2-1; 9 nucleotides line up with TRBD2. The CDR3 covers 13 residues. The trim removed 2 bases at V and 12 bases at J, leaving 5 bases unmatched. Per germline, CDR1 MNHEY and CDR2 SVGAGI.

The V call is TRBV3-1 (or the pseudogene TRBV3-2), the J call TRBJ2-2; 11 bases fit TRBD2. With V trimmed by 2 bases and J by 4 bases, 9 bases remained unmatched. Germline-derived CDR1 and CDR2 are LGHDT and YNNKEL (reference sequence). The CDR3 is 18 amino acids. CDR3 DNA sequence: TGTGCCAGCAGCCAACTACCCGGACTAGCGGGTATCACCGGGGAGCTGTTTTTT. Translating gives CASSQLPGLAGITGELFF.

The chain recombines TRBV4-2 with TRBJ2-2; 7 bases are a match to TRBD2. Trimming at V came to 1 base and at J to 5 bases, leaving 7 bases not matched to a gene. The germline V gene encodes CDR1 LGHNA and CDR2 YNFKEQ. This CDR3 has 16 residues. The CDR3 spells CASSQVWGRDTGELFF. CDR3 sequence (DNA): TGTGCCAGCAGCCAAGTTTGGGGGAGGGATACCGGGGAGCTGTTTTTT.

The chain has TRBV15 and TRBJ1-5; TRBD1 is a possible D gene (5 bases). Germline CDR1 LNHNV, CDR2 YYDKDF (reference sequence). The CDR3 totals 15 residues. V dropped 4 bases and J dropped 6 bases, with 16 bases sitting between them. CDR3 sequence (DNA): TGTGCCACCAGCACCATTGCGGGGCCGGGTCAGCCCCAGCATTTT. The encoded protein is CATSTIAGPGQPQHF.

This chain joins TRBV6-6 and TRBJ1-2, with 9 nucleotides matching TRBD1. The CDR3 length is 12 residues. Germline lookup yields CDR1 MNHNY and CDR2 SVGAGI (reference sequence). Losses at the gene ends were 11 bases for V and 7 bases for J; bases not matched to a gene: 8. In nucleotides, the CDR3 is TGTGCCGGTCGGACAGGGGTTTTTGGCTACACCTTC. This gives the protein CAGRTGVFGYTF.

The V and J genes are TRBV27 and TRBJ2-7; D not resolved. CDR3 size: 13 residues. Trimming pared 8 bases from V and 6 bases from J, leaving 17 bases between. Germline V gene sequence: CDR1 MNHEY, CDR2 SMNVEV (reference sequence). The CDR3 is CASGVSSSGEQYF. CDR3 nucleotides: TGTGCCAGCGGTGTCTCCTCCTCGGGCGAGCAGTACTTC.

The genes are TRBV18 and TRBJ2-7; D is perhaps TRBD1 (6 bases). The CDR3 spans 13 residues. Germline lookup yields CDR1 KGHSH and CDR2 LQKENI. Trimming shortened V by 3 bases and J by 5 bases, and 11 bases separated the two germline ends. The CDR3 DNA is TGTGCCAGCTCACCGCTGGGGGCTCACGAGCAGTACTTC. As protein: CASSPLGAHEQYF.

This chain connects TRBV21-1 to TRBJ2-7; the tabulated D call, TRBD1, remains unverified against the DNA. TRBV21-1 is described as a pseudogene. The CDR3 has 15 amino acids. The DNA of the CDR3 is TGTGCCAGCAGCAAAGCCAGGGGAGATTCCTACGAGCAGTACTTC. This encodes CASSKARGDSYEQYF.

This clone has only one observation. V gene TRBV10-3 combines with J gene TRBJ2-1, with 14 positions matching TRBD2. The CDR3 is 15 residues long. V was pared by 6 bases and J by 7 bases, with 5 bases of the junction left unmatched. CDR1 and CDR2 from the germline V gene are ENHRY and SYGVKD. The DNA of the CDR3 is TGTGCCATCAGAAAGGGGACTAGCGGGAGTAATGAGCAGTTCTTC. This encodes CAIRKGTSGSNEQFF.

V usage is TRBV30 and J usage is TRBJ1-3; TRBD1 agrees at 7 bases. The CDR3 contains 15 residues. The V and J ends lost 4 bases and 0 bases, in that order; junction bases with no gene match: 6. CDR1 and CDR2 (germline): GTSNPN, SVGIG (reference sequence). The CDR3 loop is CAWMTQGTSGNTIYF. CDR3 in DNA: TGTGCCTGGATGACACAGGGGACCTCTGGAAACACCATATATTTT.

Remarks on this clone: This sample includes further DNA sequences coding for the same CDR3. This chain links TRBV7-2 with TRBJ1-5; D gene ambiguous. V was trimmed by 0 bases and J by 3 bases, leaving 9 bases between them. The germline V gene has CDR1 SGHTA and CDR2 FQGNSA. The CDR3 length is 15 residues. The CDR3 DNA sequence: TGTGCCAGCAGCTTAGCGGCTGGGTCCAATCAGCCCCAGCATTTT. Translated: CASSLAAGSNQPQHF.

The rearrangement joins TRBV13 to TRBJ2-1, with 14 bases fitting TRBD2. Germline assignment: CDR1 PRHDT and CDR2 FYEKMQ (reference sequence). J was trimmed by 8 bases and V by 4 bases; bases with no gene match: 7. The CDR3 runs to 16 residues. CDR3 amino acids: CASSSTGTSGGYEQFF. CDR3 nucleotides: TGTGCCAGCAGCTCAACCGGGACTAGCGGGGGCTATGAGCAGTTCTTC. The complete variable domain, with remaining parts taken from reference TRBV13 and TRBJ2-1, reads AAGVIQSPRHLIKEKRETATLKCYPIPRHDTVYWYQQGPGQDPQFLISFYEKMQSDKGSIPDRFSAQQFSDYHSELNMSSLELGDSALYFCASSSTGTSGGYEQFFGPGTRLTVL.

The chain recombines TRBV7-8 with TRBJ2-7; TRBD1 matches at 9 bases. CDR1 is SGHVS, CDR2 FQNEAQ, per germline. Germline trimming cut 1 base from V and 4 bases from J; bases unmatched to any gene: 5. The CDR3 covers 15 residues. CDR3 sequence reads: CASSLEQGAGYEQYF. Written as DNA, the CDR3 is TGTGCCAGCAGCTTAGAACAGGGGGCTGGGTACGAGCAGTACTTC.

This clone appeared once. This rearrangement joins TRBV7-8 to TRBJ1-5; D gene ambiguous. Germline V gene data show CDR1 as SGHVS and CDR2 as FQNEAQ. Trimming pared 2 bases from V and 7 bases from J, leaving 12 bases between. This CDR3 is built from 14 residues. CDR3 sequence (DNA): TGTGCCAGCAGCTTACCCGGGGAAGGCCAGCCCCAGCATTTT. Translated, it gives CASSLPGEGQPQHF. Filled out from reference TRBV7-8 and TRBJ1-5, the complete variable domain reads GAGVSQSPRYKVAKRGQDVALRCDPISGHVSLFWYQQALGQGPEFLTYFQNEAQLDKSGLPSDRFFAERPEGSVSTLKIQRTQQEDSAVYLCASSLPGEGQPQHFGDGTRLSIL.

V is TRBV14 and J is TRBJ1-3, with no clear D. Trimming stripped 1 base from V and 0 bases from J, with 7 bases between. Germline CDR1 is SGHDN and CDR2 is FVKESK. The CDR3 runs to 15 residues. This CDR3 reads CASSQAATSGNTIYF. The CDR3 DNA follows: TGTGCCAGCAGCCAAGCTGCCACCTCTGGAAACACCATATATTTT.

CDR3 in DNA: TGTGCCAGCAGCAAACCGGACAGTTCCTCTGGAAACACCATATATTTT. Its protein is CASSKPDSSSGNTIYF. The V call is TRBV21-1, the J call TRBJ1-3; the table names TRBD1, a call not compared with the DNA. TRBV21-1 is given as a pseudogene. CDR3 length: 16 residues.

The CDR3 loop is CASSDSPGGAETQYF. The CDR3 DNA sequence: TGTGCCAGCAGTGACTCCCCGGGGGGCGCGGAGACCCAGTACTTC. The chain links TRBV6-4 to TRBJ2-5; tentative D call: TRBD2 (7 bases). The germline gives CDR1 MRHNA, CDR2 SNTAGT. V shed 0 bases and J shed 5 bases, with 13 bases lying between them. The CDR3 extends over 15 amino acids.